Here is one TCR beta chain with its context. The antigen it binds to is not known. Base quality data are lacking; no much larger clone is found one base away. Taken from cysteine to phenylalanine, the CDR3 has 14 residues. Left in the record is the CDR3 DNA by itself, 42 bases read in frame from the first base. CDR1 SQVTM and CDR2 ANQGSEA are derived from the germline V gene. The junction carries 15 bases between V and J, which are trimmed by 6 bases and 1 base respectively. All of the isolated RNA was reverse transcribed with the High Capacity cDNA Reverse Transcription Kit, so expressed TCRB transcripts were sequenced. Deep immunoSEQ sequencing was performed on naive, central memory and regulatory T cell samples, with an average of roughly 4 million total reads per sample. After sorted cells were lysed in RLT buffer, RNA was extracted with DNase-treated RNeasy Micro or Mini kits, with the choice depending on cell number. Each cell subset was processed on its own to prevent cross-contamination, while patient and healthy donor samples were processed together. TCRB sequences were amplified from cDNA with the immunoSEQ multiplex PCR, producing 87-bp fragments spanning the CDR3 region. Sequencing of the amplicons was done on the Illumina HiSeq platform. Concerning the study's data processing: PCR bias was corrected computationally using synthetic template baselines, and reads within Hamming distance 2 were collapsed, with unmergeable singletons discarded. By aligning reads against IMGT, V, D and J genes, CDR3 length, and insertions or deletions at six rearrangement sites were assigned. Within each subset, clonotype counts were normalized to sorted cell number, after which true diversity and Gini coefficients were computed with the tcR R package. The overlap coefficient, calculated on TCRB nucleotide sequences, was used to measure repertoire sharing. Out-of-frame TCRB sequences from naive cells were analyzed to stand in for the pre-selection repertoire. The clones in this table, taken by TCRdb from immuneACCESS, are in-frame only. Not every clone is retained; where verified, under half of the shortfall comes from an unresolved V gene, and the cause of the rest is unknown. The V and J calls and clone size are taken from that table; D and trimming were inferred from the DNA. Present in this sample are hundreds of thousands of clones, 17% of which were seen just once. The ten largest make up roughly 0.025% of the sample.

Each donor gave one peripheral blood draw, approximately 0.11 L on average, collected into heparinised tubes. Naive, central memory, regulatory and stem cell-like memory CD4+ T cells were sorted on a BD FACSAria II using a panel including CD45RO, CCR7, CD25, CD127, CD95 and CD27. Purity was above 95% for every sorted population. PBMCs were separated immediately by Lymphoprep density gradient centrifugation and were stained directly, without being cultured. So that batch effects would be minimized, each experiment stained and sorted samples in pairs, pairing one healthy donor with one patient. The sample originates from a study of beta chain features in type 1 diabetes (dated by TCRdb to between 2018 and 2020). Concerning the study at large: Mean age, gender distribution, total cell number and subset yield did not differ between patients and healthy donors. Across all samples, 107,917,701 sorted cells were examined, and cell number per subset correlated strongly with RNA yield. The study compared TCRB repertoires of sorted circulating CD4+ T cell subsets between recently diagnosed type 1 diabetes patients and matched healthy donors. Regulatory and stem cell-like memory subsets were isolated from only 8 patients and about 8 healthy donors, whereas naive and central memory subsets came from all 30 or so donors. Results and caveats for the whole study, not just this receptor: Because small numbers of individuals were included in the HLA sub-analyses, any influence of HLA type on TCRB rearrangement was left unresolved. The naive, central memory and regulatory TCRB repertoires appeared to resemble one another more closely among patients than among healthy donors. Sequencing cDNA rather than genomic DNA could over-represent highly expressing activated cells, although activation and CD3 levels did not differ between groups. Shorter templates might have been favored by PCR, but patient and control samples were amplified and corrected together, so both groups would have been affected equally by any skew. Type 1 diabetes patients showed a moderate but significant shortening of TCRB CDR3 length in all four CD4+ subsets. At VDJ recombination sites, type 1 diabetes patients had fewer insertions and more deleted nucleotides, which implies abnormalities in thymic rearrangement.

The V and J segments used are TRBV29-1 and TRBJ1-1; there is no confident call for the D gene. The receptor was isolated from a woman in her late teens or twenties in good health. Sequenced material: naive CD4+ T cells from blood. What the cell subset or site label conveys for this sample: true naive CD4+ T cells. The nucleotides read TGCAGCGTCGCCCCTCGGTGGGGGAACACTGAAGCTTTCTTT. Translated, this gives CSVAPRWGNTEAFF.